This T cell receptor beta chain originates from a study of shared clonotypes between healthy human individuals. General study findings and limits: The low donor count limited represented genetic and exposure-history diversity.

Unmatched junction bases numbered 11, after V lost 1 base and J lost 3 bases. CDR1 is MGHDK, CDR2 SYGVNS, per germline. The CDR3 runs 18 residues. At the deep level, the assay was run. Replicate PCRs for unsorted PBMC used approximately 300 ng DNA (approximately 30,000 T cell genomes). Method: immunoSEQ multiplex PCR; TCRdb's copy keeps in-frame clones and lacks some. The sample includes hundreds of thousands of clones, around 80% seen only once; the top ten take around 12%. In regard to this clone: The antigen is not known.

Caucasian adults living in Nashville, Tennessee, provided all samples. The chain uses TRBV25-1 and TRBJ1-1, with TRBD1 matching 10 bases. This clonotype originated in a woman between 35 and 50 years old in good health. Some clones in this sample may be carry-over from other donors' samples. The source material was PBMCs. Written as DNA, the CDR3 is TGTGCCAGCAGTGAATTTTGGGCGACAGGGGGCGAGGACACTGAAGCTTTCTTT. Amino acid sequence: CASSEFWATGGEDTEAFF.